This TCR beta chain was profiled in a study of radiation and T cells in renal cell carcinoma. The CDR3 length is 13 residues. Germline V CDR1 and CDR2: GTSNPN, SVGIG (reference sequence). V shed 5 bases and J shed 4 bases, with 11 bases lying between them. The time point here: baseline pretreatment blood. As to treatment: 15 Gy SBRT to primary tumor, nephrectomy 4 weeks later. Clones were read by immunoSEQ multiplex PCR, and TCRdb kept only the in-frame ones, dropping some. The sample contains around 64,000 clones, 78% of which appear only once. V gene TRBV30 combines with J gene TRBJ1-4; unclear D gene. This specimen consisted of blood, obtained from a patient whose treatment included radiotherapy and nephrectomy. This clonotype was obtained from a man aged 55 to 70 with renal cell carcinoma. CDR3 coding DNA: TGTGCCTGGTCCCTCGAAGATAATGAAAAACTGTTTTTT. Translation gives CAWSLEDNEKLFF.